This T cell receptor (beta chain) was observed in a study of shared clonotypes between healthy human individuals. The study's findings and limits: The generation probabilities recorded for non-shared clonotypes fell below those of clonotypes shared by all four donors. Estimated richness was generally greater in naive than memory subsets.

The CDR3 contains 17 residues. The germline V gene encodes CDR1 LGHNT and CDR2 FRNRAP. The ends lost 1 base at V and 4 bases at J; junction bases unmatched: 8. Naive CD8 cells were CD45RO-negative, positively selected for CCR7, excluding terminally differentiated effector memory CD45RA+ cells. Note on this clone: The antigen is undetermined.

It was across several immunoSEQ plates that each subset's genomic DNA was evenly split. The protocol was immunoSEQ multiplex PCR, while the TCRdb copy is restricted to in-frame clones and leaves out a portion. The sample consists of roughly 2.1 million clones, roughly 91% of them appearing once. Sequenced sample: naive CD8+ T cells from PBMCs. The source is a man younger than 35 in good health. Some clones in this sample may be carry-over from other donors' samples. This chain uses TRBV12-5 with TRBJ2-7, with TRBD2 matching over 12 bases. CDR3 in DNA: TGTGCTAGTGGTTTGGCCCTAGCGGGAGGGGTCACGTACGAGCAGTACTTC. It yields the protein CASGLALAGGVTYEQYF.